Below, one T cell receptor beta chain is given with its context. This specimen comes from a study of chemoradiotherapy in HPV16-positive cancers. Generated by immunoSEQ multiplex PCR, the TCRdb table keeps only in-frame clones and is missing some. The table lists fewer than 6,500 clones, approximately 80% of them singletons, with 6.2% in the top ten. Trimming cost V 4 bases and J 5 bases; bases outside gene matches: 8. Germline V gives CDR1 SQVTM, CDR2 ANQGSEA. This CDR3 has 14 residues. Repeated repertoire sampling spanned the course of chemoradiotherapy. The rearrangement joins TRBV29-1 to TRBJ2-1, with TRBD2 identical over 7 bases. The clonotype comes from a human donor with HPV-associated anogenital cancer. Sequenced here: tumor tissue, sampled from a patient who underwent chemoradiotherapy. The CDR3 DNA sequence: TGCAGCGTTGGGTCTAGTGGGAGGGACAATGAGCAGTTCTTC. It codes for CSVGSSGRDNEQFF.